A selection of T cell receptor beta chains follows, all from one sample in a study of T cell repertoires in cytomegalovirus infection. From the reads, TCRdb called clonotypes with MiXCR, one entry per CDR3 protein. The profile shows roughly 310,000 distinct CDR3 sequences, 15% to 20% of them singletons. Sequencing input: PBMCs. The receptors shown here come from a human donor in good health (CMV status not recorded). Some clones in this sample may be carry-over from other donors' samples. CDR3s include the opening cysteine and the closing phenylalanine or tryptophan. The D gene is left open where the match is weak. Only some rows state a clone size, as once, few, many or a class for expanded clones.

clone size	V gene	J gene	D gene	CDR3 DNA	CDR3 protein
-	TRBV7-3	TRBJ2-4	-	TGTGCCAGCAGCTCGCAACCAGGGCTCCAAAACATTCAGTACTTC	CASSSQPGLQNIQYF
many	TRBV6-2/TRBV6-3	TRBJ1-1	-	TGTGCCAGCAGTTACGGTGGGGAGAACACTGAAGCTTTCTTT	CASSYGGENTEAFF
-	TRBV6-5	TRBJ2-3	TRBD1	TGTGCCAGCAGTTACTCGCCGGGACAGGGACTTTCAGATACGCAGTATTTT	CASSYSPGQGLSDTQYF
few	TRBV5-1	TRBJ2-5	-	TGCGCCAGCAGCTTGGGCTCAGGGAGTGGAGAGACCCAGTACTTC	CASSLGSGSGETQYF
-	TRBV15	TRBJ1-5	-	TGTGCCACCAGCAGAGCGGCTTTGAATCAGCCCCAGCATTTT	CATSRAALNQPQHF
-	TRBV5-1	TRBJ1-2	TRBD1	TGCGCCAGCAGTTACTCGACAGGGGAATATGGCTACACCTTC	CASSYSTGEYGYTF
-	TRBV27	TRBJ2-1	-	TGTGCCAGCAGCCCTACCCAGGGGATCGATGAGCAGTTCTTC	CASSPTQGIDEQFF
-	TRBV4-1	TRBJ2-5	-	TGCGCCAGCAGCCACCCTCGGGTCCGGGAGACCCAGTACTTC	CASSHPRVRETQYF
few	TRBV25-1	TRBJ1-1	-	TGTGCCAGCACCAAATGGGGCCAGTCCAACACTGAAGCTTTCTTT	CASTKWGQSNTEAFF
-	TRBV4-1	TRBJ1-5	-	TGCGCCAGCAGCCAAGATTGGACGGTTCCTAATCAGCCCCAGCATTTT	CASSQDWTVPNQPQHF
few	TRBV20-1	TRBJ1-5	TRBD1	TGCAGTGCTAGCGGGACAGGGGATGGTCAGCCCCAGCATTTT	CSASGTGDGQPQHF
-	TRBV7-4	TRBJ2-5	-	TGTGCCAGCAGCTTAGCATCCAGCAACTTAGAGCCCCAGTCCTTC	CASSLASSNLEPQSF
few	TRBV5-5	TRBJ1-6	TRBD1	TGTGCCAGCAGCGGACGGGACAGGCTTGATTCACCCCTCCACTTT	CASSGRDRLDSPLHF
few	TRBV7-6	TRBJ2-7	-	TGTGCCAGCAGCTTGATGGCAGGGTACCTTAACGAGCAGTACTTC	CASSLMAGYLNEQYF
-	TRBV27	TRBJ2-5	TRBD2	TGTGCCAGCAGTTCGTTGACTAGCGGGGGGTACCAAGAGACCCAGTACTTC	CASSSLTSGGYQETQYF
-	TRBV20-1	TRBJ1-5	-	TGCGGTGCTAGTGGTCCGGGCAATCAGCCCCAGCATTTT	CGASGPGNQPQHF
many	TRBV7-2	TRBJ1-6	TRBD1	TGTGCCAGCAGCTTCACAGGGGCAGGTTCACCCCTCCACTTT	CASSFTGAGSPLHF
-	TRBV6-2/TRBV6-3	TRBJ1-5	-	TGTGCCAGCAGTCCTTTTAAGGGGATCAATCAGCCCCAGCATTTT	CASSPFKGINQPQHF
many	TRBV7-8	TRBJ1-1	-	TGTGCCAGCAGCTTAGAGGTTCGCACTGAAGCTTTCTTT	CASSLEVRTEAFF
-	TRBV28	TRBJ1-1	-	TGTGCCAGCAGCGGGAGTACCACTGAAGCTTTCTTT	CASSGSTTEAFF
few	TRBV7-2	TRBJ2-2	-	TGTGCCAGCAGCTTAAGAGGCCCTACTACCGGGGAGCTGTTTTTT	CASSLRGPTTGELFF
many	TRBV5-8	TRBJ2-1	-	TGTGCCAGCAGCTTGGGGGACTCCTACAATGAGCAGTTCTTC	CASSLGDSYNEQFF
-	TRBV7-2	TRBJ2-1	TRBD2	TGTGCCAGCAGCTCAGGACTAGCGGGGGCCAAGGAGCAGTTCTTC	CASSSGLAGAKEQFF
many	TRBV27	TRBJ1-6	-	TGTGCCAGCAGTCATACGACATCGGACCGTGGTTCACCCCTCCACTTT	CASSHTTSDRGSPLHF
-	TRBV20-1	TRBJ1-5	TRBD1	TGCAGTGCAAAGGACAGGTCAACCAATCAGCCCCAGCATTTT	CSAKDRSTNQPQHF
-	TRBV5-8	TRBJ2-7	-	TGTGCCAGCAGCTCCCCTTACCCATACTACGAGCAGTACTTC	CASSSPYPYYEQYF
few	TRBV7-2	TRBJ2-3	TRBD2	TGTGCCAGCAGCTTAGCGCGGGGGACTAGCACAGATACGCAGTATTTT	CASSLARGTSTDTQYF
-	TRBV4-1	TRBJ1-4	TRBD1	TGCGCCAGCAGCCTTTTTCGGACAGGAGGTGAAAAACTGTTTTTT	CASSLFRTGGEKLFF
-	TRBV5-1	TRBJ2-1	TRBD2	TGCGCCAGCAGCTCGCCGGGACTAGCGGGGGCGCCCCCCTACAATGAGCAGTTCTTC	CASSSPGLAGAPPYNEQFF
-	TRBV12-3/TRBV12-4	TRBJ2-1	TRBD2	TGTGCCAGCACCCGGGGGGGCTCGGTCAATGAGCAGTTCTTC	CASTRGGSVNEQFF
many	TRBV7-2	TRBJ2-5	TRBD1	TGTGCCAGCAGCCCCGACAGGGGGCTTGAGACCCAGTACTTC	CASSPDRGLETQYF
few	TRBV6-1	TRBJ1-2	-	TGTGCCAGCAGCGAAAGGGGACCGGGTTCCAACTATGGCTACACCTTC	CASSERGPGSNYGYTF
few	TRBV12-3/TRBV12-4	TRBJ1-1	TRBD1	TGTGCCAGCAGGCAAGACAGGGGGCTTATTCTAGAGGGTATTTACACTGAAGCTTTCTTT	CASRQDRGLILEGIYTEAFF
many	TRBV7-6	TRBJ1-4	TRBD1	TGTGCCAGCAGCTCCTTAGGACAGGGGTTAAGGGAAAAACTGTTTTTT	CASSSLGQGLREKLFF
few	TRBV28	TRBJ1-4	-	TGTGCCAGCAGTTTTGGACAGCCCAATGAAAAACTGTTTTTT	CASSFGQPNEKLFF
many	TRBV7-2	TRBJ1-2	-	TGTGCCAGCAACTTGGGAGGGATACATGGCTACACCTTC	CASNLGGIHGYTF
many	TRBV4-1	TRBJ1-6	-	TGCGCCAGCAGCCAACTACTGAACACCAATTCACCCCTCCACTTT	CASSQLLNTNSPLHF
few	TRBV12-3/TRBV12-4	TRBJ2-5	TRBD1	TGTGCCAGCAGTTTAAACGGACAGGGGGACGAGGAGACCCAGTACTTC	CASSLNGQGDEETQYF
few	TRBV7-9	TRBJ2-3	TRBD2	TGTGCCAGCAGCTTTTGGGCTAGCGGAAGCACAGATACGCAGTATTTT	CASSFWASGSTDTQYF
many	TRBV7-2	TRBJ1-3	-	TGTGCCAGCAGCTTGTGGGTAGCTCCTGGAAACACCATATATTTT	CASSLWVAPGNTIYF
few	TRBV6-2/TRBV6-3	TRBJ2-2	-	TGTGCCAGCAGTTACTCCTCCTTGTATCAGGGGGAGCTGTTTTTT	CASSYSSLYQGELFF
many	TRBV7-9	TRBJ2-2	-	TGTGCCAGCAGCTTAATGGGCTCAAACACCGGGGAGCTGTTTTTT	CASSLMGSNTGELFF
-	TRBV10-3	TRBJ1-6	-	TGTGCCATCAGTGAGACACAGGGTTTTCACTCACCCCTCCACTTT	CAISETQGFHSPLHF
few	TRBV6-5	TRBJ2-7	-	TGTGCCAGCAGCCATCCGCCCCCCAAAGAGCAGTACTTC	CASSHPPPKEQYF
many	TRBV25-1	TRBJ2-2	-	TGTGCCAGCAGTAGGGAAAAGGGAGGGAACACCGGGGAGCTGTTTTTT	CASSREKGGNTGELFF
many	TRBV7-6	TRBJ2-5	-	TGTGCCAGCAGCTTAACGACACAACAGGAGACCCAGTACTTC	CASSLTTQQETQYF
many	TRBV12-3/TRBV12-4	TRBJ1-1	-	TGTGCCAGCAGTTTGGACTTACAAGGGGAAGCTTTCTTT	CASSLDLQGEAFF
many	TRBV7-2	TRBJ1-5	-	TGTGCCAGCAGCATCGTTGGGGGGGGCAATCAGCCCCAGCATTTT	CASSIVGGGNQPQHF
few	TRBV10-3	TRBJ1-5	-	TGTGCCATCAGTGATCACAATCAGCCCCAGCATTTT	CAISDHNQPQHF
-	TRBV24-1	TRBJ2-2	-	TGTGCCACCAGTGATTGGAGCCGGGTCGGGGTCACCGTGGAGCTGTTTTTT	CATSDWSRVGVTVELFF
few	TRBV6-5	TRBJ1-5	-	TGTGCCAGCAGTTATATAGGGGTCAATCAGCCCCAGCATTTT	CASSYIGVNQPQHF
many	TRBV7-8	TRBJ1-1	TRBD1	TGTGCCAGCAGCAGAGGGACAGGGGGAATCACTGAAGCTTTCTTT	CASSRGTGGITEAFF
-	TRBV28	TRBJ2-1	TRBD2	TGTGCCAGCAGAAGGGCTAGCGGATCAAATGAGCAGTTCTTC	CASRRASGSNEQFF
many	TRBV7-9	TRBJ1-1	-	TGTGCCAGCAGCTTCGCACAGGCGATGAACACTGAAGCTTTCTTT	CASSFAQAMNTEAFF
few	TRBV28	TRBJ1-4	TRBD1	TGTGCCAGCAGTTTTAACAGGGGGCAAGCGGGTGAAAAACTGTTTTTT	CASSFNRGQAGEKLFF